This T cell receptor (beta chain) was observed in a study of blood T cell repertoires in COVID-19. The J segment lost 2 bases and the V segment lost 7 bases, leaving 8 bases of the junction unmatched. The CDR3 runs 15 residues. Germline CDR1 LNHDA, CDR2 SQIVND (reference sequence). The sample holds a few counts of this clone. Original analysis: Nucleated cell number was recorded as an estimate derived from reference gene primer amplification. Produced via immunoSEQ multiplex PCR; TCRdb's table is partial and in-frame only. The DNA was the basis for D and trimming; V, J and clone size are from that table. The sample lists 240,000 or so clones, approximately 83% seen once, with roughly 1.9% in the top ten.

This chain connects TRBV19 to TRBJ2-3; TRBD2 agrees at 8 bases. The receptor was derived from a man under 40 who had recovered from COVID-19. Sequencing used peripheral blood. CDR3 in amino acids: CASTLAGGPTDTQYF. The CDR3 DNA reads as TGTGCCAGTACGTTGGCGGGGGGTCCCACAGATACGCAGTATTTT.